What follows describes a single T cell receptor (beta chain). What it binds is not known. This specimen belongs to a study of graft-versus-host responses after intestinal transplantation. Whole-study context: Multivisceral, liver-intestinal, or isolated intestinal grafts were transplanted into recipients. Every recipient underwent anti-thymocyte globulin induction, then tacrolimus and steroids for approximately three years.

Trimming cost V 2 bases and J 7 bases; bases outside gene matches: 6. Germline loops: CDR1 GTSNPN, CDR2 SVGIG (reference sequence). This CDR3 region has 14 residues. The method was immunoSEQ multiplex PCR; TCRdb's version includes in-frame clones alone and lacks a portion of them. This sample has about 36,000 clones, with roughly 94% found just once. V usage is TRBV30 and J usage is TRBJ2-2; 8 nucleotides line up with TRBD2. The material was unstimulated CD4+ T cells sorted from spleen or lymph node cells, obtained before transplant. The sequence came from a human donor who was the organ donor for an intestinal transplant. CDR3 bases: TGTGCCTGGAGTCTAATTAGCGGGAACGGGGAGCTGTTTTTT. Translation gives CAWSLISGNGELFF.